This T cell receptor (beta chain) appears in the sequencing data of a study of CD8+CD57+ T cells in acquired aplastic anemia. Study-level information: The sorted CD4+ and CD8+ cells yielded an average about 3.3 ug of DNA.

For this clonotype: Its antigen is undetermined.

Germline assignment: CDR1 MNHEY and CDR2 SMNVEV (reference sequence). This CDR3 is 19 amino acids long. V shed 8 bases, J shed 1 base, and the junction held 15 bases outside the gene matches. The TCR beta profiling, which covered VDJ combination and CDR3 sequence, was carried out using genomic DNA as the template. TCRdb re-called the reads through MiXCR, storing one row per CDR3 protein. The repertoire holds around 170,000 distinct CDR3 sequences, around 45% seen once, with 9.7% in the top ten. By flow cytometry, patients selected for sequencing had shown an expansion of CD8+CD57+ cells. The patients all had a severe acquired aplastic anemia diagnosis. Blood samples were obtained from patients who had received no prior therapy. Study-level results: Researchers report that twenty-nine CD8+ CDR3 sequences appeared in both patients and controls.

The J gene is TRBJ2-7, the V gene TRBV27, with TRBD2 matching 15 bases. The TCR originated in a human donor with aplastic anemia. Sequencing was carried out using sorted CD4+, CD8+, or CD8+CD57+ T cells (not recorded which) from PBMCs. The CDR3 loop reads CASGAGTSGRPLRSYEQYF. CDR3 DNA sequence: TGTGCCAGCGGGGCCGGGACTAGCGGGAGGCCCCTACGATCCTACGAGCAGTACTTC.